The 13 T cell receptor beta chains below all came from one sample that was sequenced in a study of blood T cell repertoires in COVID-19. Here immunoSEQ multiplex PCR was the method, and the copy in TCRdb shows in-frame clones only, minus some. This sample has 110,000 to 150,000 clones, with approximately 80% found just once. Sample: PBMCs or T cells enriched from blood (not recorded which). Receptors originate from a woman between 50 and 59 years old who had recovered from COVID-19.

The table lists this clone with a few counts. This rearrangement joins TRBV14 to TRBJ1-1; perhaps TRBD1 as D (5 bases). Trimming left V 3 bases short and J 5 bases short, with 13 bases between. This CDR3 has 14 residues. Germline V gene data show CDR1 as SGHDN and CDR2 as FVKESK. This CDR3 reads CASSHQGGWTEAFF. As DNA, the CDR3 is TGTGCCAGCAGCCATCAGGGAGGTTGGACTGAAGCTTTCTTT.

V usage is TRBV10-3 and J usage is TRBJ1-4; the match to TRBD1 covers 9 bases. Germline-derived CDR1 and CDR2 are ENHRY and SYGVKD. The CDR3 runs to 15 residues. V trimming: 7 bases; J trimming: 2 bases; junction bases outside the gene matches: 5. As DNA, the CDR3 is TGTGCCATCAAATCCGGGACAGGGACTAATGAAAAACTGTTTTTT. This sequence encodes CAIKSGTGTNEKLFF.

The chain joins TRBV9 to TRBJ1-2; a possible D gene is TRBD1 (6 bases). CDR3 length equals 14 residues. Germline lookup yields CDR1 SGDLS and CDR2 YYNGEE. The V end lost 4 bases, the J end lost 7 bases, and 17 bases lay between the germline ends. The CDR3 nucleotides are TGTGCCAGCAGCCTTTTTACAGGGACCGGTGGCTACACCTTC. Its translation: CASSLFTGTGGYTF.

There are many counts of this clone. This sequence joins TRBV3-1 (or the pseudogene TRBV3-2) and TRBJ1-5, with D maybe TRBD1 (6 bases). The CDR3 has 13 amino acids. Trimming left V 4 bases short and J 7 bases short, with 11 bases between. Germline CDR1 is LGHDT and CDR2 is YNNKEL (reference sequence). The DNA of the CDR3 is TGTGCCAGCAGCCGTACAGGGTCACAGCCCCAGCATTTT. Translating it yields CASSRTGSQPQHF.

This chain joins TRBV28 and TRBJ1-4, with 10 nucleotides matching TRBD1. Germline-derived CDR1 and CDR2 are MDHEN and SYDVKM. V dropped 6 bases and J dropped 8; count of bases not matched to a gene: 6. The CDR3 sequence is 14 residues long. The CDR3 region is CASSSTGGGEKLFF. CDR3 DNA sequence: TGTGCCAGCAGCTCGACAGGGGGCGGCGAAAAACTGTTTTTT.

The V and J genes are TRBV6-5 and TRBJ2-3; 10 nucleotides agree with TRBD2. Unmatched junction bases numbered 4, after V lost 5 bases and J lost 5 bases. The CDR3 covers 14 residues. CDR1 is MNHEY and CDR2 is SVGAGI in the germline V gene. Written as DNA, the CDR3 is TGTGCCAGCAGTCCAACTAGCGGGAAAGATACGCAGTATTTT. It encodes CASSPTSGKDTQYF.

The chain employs TRBV15 and TRBJ2-3, with 7 bases matching TRBD2. CDR3 length: 16 residues. J lost 3 bases, V lost 3 bases, and 9 bases had no gene match. CDR1 is LNHNV, CDR2 YYDKDF, per germline (reference sequence). CDR3 coding DNA: TGTGCCACCAGCAGTAGACTAGCCGTAGTTACAGATACGCAGTATTTT. It translates to CATSSRLAVVTDTQYF.

The chain links TRBV3-1 (or the pseudogene TRBV3-2) to TRBJ2-3, with D unclear. The ends were cut back, 2 bases at V and 0 bases at J, with 6 bases in the middle. This CDR3 spans 14 amino acids. Looked up from germline, CDR1 is LGHDT and CDR2 is YNNKEL (reference sequence). The CDR3 DNA reads TGTGCCAGCAGCCAACAGGTTAGCACAGATACGCAGTATTTT. Translation: CASSQQVSTDTQYF.

The CDR3 sequence is CASSPDREGTEAFF. CDR3 nucleotide sequence: TGCGCCAGCAGCCCCGACAGGGAAGGCACTGAAGCTTTCTTT. This chain links TRBV5-1 with TRBJ1-1; 7 bases are shared with TRBD1. The germline V gene has CDR1 SGHRS and CDR2 YFSETQ. The J segment lost 4 bases and the V segment lost 4 bases, leaving 7 bases of the junction unmatched. CDR3 size: 14 residues.

The chain uses TRBV5-7 and TRBJ2-2, with D possibly being TRBD1 (6 bases). TRBV5-7 counts as an open reading frame of uncertain function. Trimming pared 5 bases from V and 7 bases from J, leaving 12 bases between. This CDR3 is built from 13 residues. The CDR3 DNA sequence: TGTGCCAGCAGTTCAAGACAGGTCGGGGAGCTGTTTTTT. Translation: CASSSRQVGELFF.

The count of this clone is one. V is TRBV7-8 and J is TRBJ1-2, with D hard to call. This CDR3 is built from 13 residues. In germline, CDR1 is SGHVS, CDR2 FQNEAQ. Trimming removed 1 base from V and 8 bases from J, with 11 bases in between. CDR3 DNA sequence: TGTGCCAGCAGCTTAGTTTATAGAGGCGGCTACACCTTC. Its protein product is CASSLVYRGGYTF.

This chain joins TRBV7-9 and TRBJ1-1; 8 nucleotides line up with TRBD1. The CDR3 length is 14 residues. Germline CDR1 and CDR2: SEHNR and FQNEAQ (reference sequence). Losses at the gene ends were 2 bases for V and 7 bases for J; bases not matched to a gene: 6. CDR3 bases: TGTGCCAGCAGCTTACACGACAGGGGAGGTGAAGCTTTCTTT. It encodes CASSLHDRGGEAFF.

This rearrangement joins TRBV19 to TRBJ1-5; 7 bases agree with TRBD1. CDR3 length: 16 residues. V shed 10 bases and J 0 bases; nucleotides not matched to a gene: 12. Germline CDR1 and CDR2: LNHDA and SQIVND (reference sequence). CDR3 amino acids: CATSRQGGYSNQPQHF. The DNA for the CDR3 is TGTGCCACTTCACGGCAGGGGGGTTATAGCAATCAGCCCCAGCATTTT.